What follows are 16 T cell receptor beta chains derived from one specimen sequenced in a study of T cell changes during pregnancy in multiple sclerosis. Only in-frame clones appear in the TCRdb table, and some are missing; sequencing was by immunoSEQ multiplex PCR. The sample contains more than 80,000 clones, about 90% of which appear only once. This sample comprised peripheral blood, obtained after pregnancy. The source of these receptors is a female donor with multiple sclerosis, enrolled in a pregnancy study.

The chain uses TRBV5-4 and TRBJ2-1; 12 nucleotides align to TRBD2. The junction had 4 bases not matched to a gene; V was cut back by 4 bases and J by 8 bases. The length of the CDR3 is 14 residues. Germline CDR1 SGHNT, CDR2 YYREEE (reference sequence). The CDR3 nucleotides read TGTGCCAGCAGCCCAGGACTAGCGGGATATGAGCAGTTCTTC. It yields the protein CASSPGLAGYEQFF.

The chain employs TRBV11-2 and TRBJ2-1, with 9 bases lining up with TRBD2. The CDR3 consists of 16 residues. From germline, CDR1 is SGHAT and CDR2 FQNNGV. V gave up 1 base and J gave up 4 bases; unmatched junction bases: 5. The CDR3 DNA sequence: TGTGCCAGCAGCTTAGCAGCGGGAGGAGGTTACAATGAGCAGTTCTTC. Translation: CASSLAAGGGYNEQFF.

This sequence joins TRBV9 and TRBJ2-3; the match to TRBD2 covers 9 bases. The germline V gene encodes CDR1 SGDLS and CDR2 YYNGEE. The CDR3 is 15 amino acids. J was trimmed by 5 bases and V by 4 bases; bases with no gene match: 8. DNA of the CDR3: TGTGCCAGCAGCAATGGCGGGGGGGAGGAAGATACGCAGTATTTT. This translates into CASSNGGGEEDTQYF.

The chain couples TRBV11-2 to TRBJ2-1; 10 nucleotides align to TRBD1. V gave up 4 bases and J gave up 4 bases; unmatched junction bases: 7. The CDR3 runs 16 residues. CDR1 SGHAT and CDR2 FQNNGV come from the germline V gene. CDR3 residues: CASSSADRGHYNEQFF. In DNA, the CDR3 is TGTGCCAGCAGCTCCGCCGACAGGGGGCATTACAATGAGCAGTTCTTC.

This clone was found once. The chain combines TRBV9 with TRBJ1-2; the match to TRBD1 covers 9 bases. The V segment lost 4 bases and the J segment 4 bases; nucleotides outside the gene matches: 5. This CDR3 has 14 amino acids. The germline V gene encodes CDR1 SGDLS and CDR2 YYNGEE. CDR3 DNA: TGTGCCAGCAGCCCGACGGGACAGGGCTATGGCTACACCTTC. Residues: CASSPTGQGYGYTF.

This clone has a single count. This chain connects TRBV18 to TRBJ1-4, with 8 positions matching TRBD1. The germline gives CDR1 KGHSH, CDR2 LQKENI. This CDR3 comprises 18 residues. Unmatched junction bases numbered 11, after V lost 2 bases and J lost 3 bases. The CDR3 reads CASSPNAGGLKANEKLFF. DNA for the CDR3: TGTGCCAGCTCACCAAACGCAGGGGGCTTAAAGGCTAATGAAAAACTGTTTTTT.

The chain combines TRBV30 with TRBJ1-2; 7 bases match TRBD1. CDR1 is GTSNPN, CDR2 SVGIG, per germline (reference sequence). The CDR3 covers 16 residues. Trimming at V came to 0 bases and at J to 5 bases, leaving 12 bases not matched to a gene. This chain's CDR3 is CAWSVGGGQALYGYTF. In nucleotides, the CDR3 is TGTGCCTGGAGTGTGGGGGGAGGACAGGCCTTATATGGCTACACCTTC.

The chain is built from TRBV27 and TRBJ2-2, with 8 bases lining up with TRBD1. Germline V gene lookup returns CDR1 MNHEY and CDR2 SMNVEV (reference sequence). After removal of 5 bases from V and 2 bases from J, the junction contained 7 bases not matched to a gene. The CDR3 has 16 amino acids. The CDR3 region is CASSNDRGENTGELFF. In DNA form, the CDR3 reads TGTGCCAGCAGTAACGACAGGGGCGAAAACACCGGGGAGCTGTTTTTT.

The V gene is TRBV2, the J gene TRBJ1-4, with 9 bases fitting TRBD1. This CDR3 is built from 14 residues. CDR1 SNHLY and CDR2 FYNNEI come from the germline V gene. V shed 7 bases and J 11 bases; nucleotides not matched to a gene: 11. This CDR3 is CASTAGTGSGKLFF. CDR3 coding DNA: TGTGCCAGCACCGCCGGGACAGGGTCAGGTAAACTGTTTTTT.

The chain carries TRBV19 and TRBJ1-4; no reliable D call. The V and J ends lost 5 bases and 0 bases respectively, with 10 bases between them. The CDR3 consists of 15 residues. Germline CDR1 is LNHDA and CDR2 is SQIVND (reference sequence). The CDR3 region has the DNA TGTGCCAGTAGTCCTTCGCCAGCAACTAATGAAAAACTGTTTTTT. It encodes CASSPSPATNEKLFF.

The chain employs TRBV30 and TRBJ1-1; a weak D match, TRBD1 (5 bases). Germline lookup yields CDR1 GTSNPN and CDR2 SVGIG (reference sequence). The V and J ends lost 5 bases and 0 bases respectively, with 10 bases between them. The CDR3 totals 13 residues. This chain's CDR3 is CAWDRQMNTEAFF. CDR3 in DNA: TGTGCCTGGGACCGACAGATGAACACTGAAGCTTTCTTT. Combining the CDR3 with reference TRBV30 and TRBJ1-1 gives the whole variable domain SQTIHQWPATLVQPVGSPLSLECTVEGTSNPNLYWYRQAAGRGLQLLFYSVGIGQISSEVPQNLSASRPQDRQFILSSKKLLLSDSGFYLCAWDRQMNTEAFFGQGTRLTVV.

The chain joins TRBV19 to TRBJ2-1; tentative D call: TRBD2 (5 bases). V lost 4 bases to trimming and J lost 6 bases, with 16 bases between them. CDR3 size: 15 residues. Germline assignment: CDR1 LNHDA and CDR2 SQIVND (reference sequence). DNA for the CDR3: TGTGCCAGTAGTACTCCCGGACTGAACCCCAATGAGCAGTTCTTC. This codes for CASSTPGLNPNEQFF.

This chain uses TRBV11-2 with TRBJ2-7, with 7 bases fitting TRBD1. This CDR3 spans 14 amino acids. Germline V CDR1 and CDR2: SGHAT, FQNNGV. J gave up 3 bases and V 3 bases, and 5 bases lay outside the gene matches. CDR3 in DNA: TGTGCCAGCAGCTTGGGACAGCGGCTCTACGAGCAGTACTTC. This gives the protein CASSLGQRLYEQYF.

The CDR3 bases are TGTGCCAGCAGTTTGAGGCAGGGGAACTATGGCTACACCTTC. Translated, it gives CASSLRQGNYGYTF. The chain combines TRBV27 with TRBJ1-2, with D perhaps TRBD1 (6 bases). V was cut by 3 bases and J by 2 bases, with 10 bases left in between. The CDR3 consists of 14 residues. The germline V gene encodes CDR1 MNHEY and CDR2 SMNVEV (reference sequence).

The V and J genes are TRBV2 and TRBJ1-1; TRBD1 is a possible D gene (5 bases). This CDR3 has 13 residues. V gave up 4 bases and J gave up 4 bases, with 10 bases separating them. CDR1 and CDR2 (germline): SNHLY, FYNNEI. The CDR3 nucleotides read TGTGCCAGCAGTGTTCAGGGAAGCACTGAAGCTTTCTTT. Its translation is CASSVQGSTEAFF.

The CDR3 loop reads CAWSGTARGGYTF. Here the CDR3 DNA reads TGTGCCTGGAGTGGGACAGCCAGGGGTGGCTACACCTTC. V is TRBV30 and J is TRBJ1-2; the D gene is possibly TRBD1 (6 bases). The CDR3 has 13 amino acids. Trimming took off 1 base at V and 7 bases at J, with 13 bases between the two ends. In germline, CDR1 is GTSNPN, CDR2 SVGIG (reference sequence).